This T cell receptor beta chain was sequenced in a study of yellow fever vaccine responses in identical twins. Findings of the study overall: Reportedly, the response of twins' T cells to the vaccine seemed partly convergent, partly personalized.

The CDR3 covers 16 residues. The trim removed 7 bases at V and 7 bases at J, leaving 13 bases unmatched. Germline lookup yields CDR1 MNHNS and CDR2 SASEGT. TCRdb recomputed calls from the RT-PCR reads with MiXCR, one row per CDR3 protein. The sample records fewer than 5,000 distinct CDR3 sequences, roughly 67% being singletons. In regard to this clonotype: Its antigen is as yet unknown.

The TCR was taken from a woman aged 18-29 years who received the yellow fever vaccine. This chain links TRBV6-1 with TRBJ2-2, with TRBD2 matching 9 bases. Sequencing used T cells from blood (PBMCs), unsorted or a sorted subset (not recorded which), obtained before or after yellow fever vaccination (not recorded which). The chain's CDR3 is CASTQTELAGLGELFF. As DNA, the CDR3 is TGTGCCAGCACCCAGACTGAGCTAGCGGGACTCGGGGAGCTGTTTTTT.